This T cell receptor (beta chain) comes out of a study of tumor-infiltrating lymphocytes in primary liver carcinoma. The wider study: Tumor lesions were T1-T3 N0M0 and spanned about 4 to 11 cm. Productive TCRbeta read yields ran from roughly 3.65 to 7.13 million per sample and were similar between tissues.

With V trimmed by 7 bases and J by 9 bases, 7 bases remained unmatched. This CDR3 contains 14 residues. CDR1 is MNHNS and CDR2 is SASEGT in the germline V gene. For blood RNA, unsorted whole blood served as the source, and germline DNA was extracted too. A primer in the constant region served to generate TCR beta cDNA from roughly 520 ng of total RNA. Three nested multiplex PCR rounds, a slightly modified ARM-PCR method, built the TCR beta libraries. A C-beta reverse primer and TRBV1-TRBV30 forward primers served in each of the first two PCR rounds, at approximately 10 cycles apiece. TCRdb fed the multiplex PCR reads into MiXCR, producing one record per CDR3 protein. In the table there are 300,000 to 400,000 distinct CDR3 sequences, roughly two thirds of which are singletons. In this sample, this clonotype turned up many times.

The sample was peripheral blood. The sequence was obtained from a man in his forties or fifties with primary liver carcinoma and hepatitis B virus infection. The rearrangement uses TRBV6-1 and TRBJ2-1, with TRBD2 matching 12 bases. The CDR3 DNA follows: TGTGCCAGCACCCGACTAGCGGGAGTATTTGAGCAGTTCTTC. Protein: CASTRLAGVFEQFF.